The clone carrying this T cell receptor (beta chain) was seen more than once but under ten times. Its matching antigen is unknown. This record belongs to a study of early T cells in non-severe SARS-CoV-2 infection. About the research overall: Sequenced bulk RNA came from whole blood that was unsorted, and chains were unpaired.

Attachment of unique molecular identifiers to individual cDNA molecules was performed. One entry per CDR3 protein results from TCRdb running MiXCR on the 5' RACE reads. The sample carries approximately 110,000 distinct CDR3 sequences, 15% recorded once. Study observations and caveats: Matching against VDJdb likely underestimated virus-specific expansions, favoring anti-spike CD8.

Sample: whole blood. This TCR derives from an adult who was a healthcare worker with PCR-confirmed SARS-CoV-2 infection or an uninfected control (not recorded which).

The CDR3 bases are TGTGCCACCCGGTTTCATGGCTACACCTTC. It translates to CATRFHGYTF. This chain links TRBV21-1 with TRBJ1-2; the DNA was not used to check the table's D call, TRBD1. TRBV21-1 is flagged as a pseudogene. The CDR3 consists of 10 residues.